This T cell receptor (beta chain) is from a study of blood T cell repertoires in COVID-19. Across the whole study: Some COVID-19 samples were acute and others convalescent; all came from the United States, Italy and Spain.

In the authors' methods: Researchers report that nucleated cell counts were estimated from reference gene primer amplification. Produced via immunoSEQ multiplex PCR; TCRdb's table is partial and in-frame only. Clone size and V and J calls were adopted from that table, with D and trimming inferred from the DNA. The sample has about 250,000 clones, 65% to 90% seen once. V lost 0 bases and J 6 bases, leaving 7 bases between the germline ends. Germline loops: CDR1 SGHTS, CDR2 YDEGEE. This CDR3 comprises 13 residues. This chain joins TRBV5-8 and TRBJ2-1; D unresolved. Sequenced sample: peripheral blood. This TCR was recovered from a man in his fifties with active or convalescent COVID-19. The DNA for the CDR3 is TGTGCCAGCAGCTTGGGACACATCAATGAGCAGTTCTTC. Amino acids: CASSLGHINEQFF.